Following are 9 T cell receptor beta chains from one sample sequenced in a study of OX40 agonist ivuxolimab in advanced cancers. Method: immunoSEQ multiplex PCR; TCRdb's copy keeps in-frame clones and lacks some. The table has about 80,000 clones, 90% to 95% seen once. The sequencing used CD4+ or CD8+ T cells sorted from blood, collected in a trial of the OX40 agonist ivuxolimab. Every receptor here comes from an adult with an advanced solid tumor such as melanoma, head and neck, liver or kidney cancer.

The chain combines TRBV2 with TRBJ1-3; no clear D gene. The V gene's germline CDR1 is SNHLY and CDR2 FYNNEI. The CDR3 extends over 12 amino acids. Trimming took off 6 bases at V and 8 bases at J, with 11 bases between the two ends. The CDR3 spells CASSLTWDTIYF. The CDR3 DNA reads TGTGCCAGCAGCCTCACTTGGGACACCATATATTTT.

The J gene is TRBJ2-4, the V gene TRBV6-1, with a possible D match to TRBD1 (5 bases). The CDR3 length is 16 residues. The germline gives CDR1 MNHNS, CDR2 SASEGT. The V gene lost 2 bases and the J gene lost 2 bases, with 13 bases spanning the gap. The CDR3 sequence is CASSEFGYRSKNIQYF. For the CDR3, the DNA is TGTGCCAGCAGTGAATTTGGGTACAGGTCCAAAAACATTCAGTACTTC.

The chain links TRBV6-1 to TRBJ2-3; D is unclear. In germline, CDR1 is MNHNS, CDR2 SASEGT. The CDR3 contains 14 residues. V dropped 6 bases and J dropped 4 bases, with 14 bases sitting between them. CDR3 in amino acids: CASRLTESADTQYF. The CDR3, as DNA: TGTGCCAGCAGGCTTACCGAGAGCGCAGATACGCAGTATTTT.

The chain joins TRBV18 to TRBJ2-7; no clear D. Germline loops: CDR1 KGHSH, CDR2 LQKENI. This CDR3 spans 14 amino acids. Trimming pared 3 bases from V and 5 bases from J, leaving 14 bases between. In DNA form, the CDR3 reads TGTGCCAGCTCACCGATGAATCTCCAGCACGAGCAGTACTTC. This gives the protein CASSPMNLQHEQYF. Using reference TRBV18 and TRBJ2-7 for the parts outside the CDR3, the full variable domain is NAGVMQNPRHLVRRRGQEARLRCSPMKGHSHVYWYRQLPEEGLKFMVYLQKENIIDESGMPKERFSAEFPKEGPSILRIQQVVRGDSAAYFCASSPMNLQHEQYFGPGTRLTVT.

This clone was observed once. This chain uses TRBV7-3 with TRBJ2-1, with a tentative D call TRBD1 (6 bases). Germline CDR1 SGHTA, CDR2 FQGTGA. The V end was cut by 5 bases, the J end by 6 bases, with 20 bases between. This CDR3 region has 16 residues. The CDR3 loop reads CASSPRGTKASNEQFF. CDR3 coding DNA: TGTGCCAGCAGCCCTAGGGGGACCAAAGCGTCCAATGAGCAGTTCTTC. Full variable domain (remainder filled in from reference TRBV7-3 and TRBJ2-1): GAGVSQTPSNKVTEKGKYVELRCDPISGHTALYWYRQSLGQGPEFLIYFQGTGAADDSGLPNDRFFAVRPEGSVSTLKIQRTERGDSAVYLCASSPRGTKASNEQFFGPGTRLTVL.

V usage is TRBV9 and J usage is TRBJ2-1; D is ambiguous. The CDR3 is made up of 12 amino acids. Germline assignment: CDR1 SGDLS and CDR2 YYNGEE. V was clipped by 0 bases and J by 6 bases, with 4 bases between them. The CDR3 DNA follows: TGTGCCAGCAGCGTAGTGTTCAATGAGCAGTTCTTC. It translates to CASSVVFNEQFF.

This clone has more than one count but fewer than ten. V is TRBV7-8 and J is TRBJ1-5, with D perhaps TRBD1 (5 bases). Germline V gene sequence: CDR1 SGHVS, CDR2 FQNEAQ. The CDR3 covers 13 residues. Trimming took off 2 bases at V and 6 bases at J, with 8 bases between the two ends. CDR3 protein: CASSLQGRQPQHF. The DNA of the CDR3 is TGTGCCAGCAGCTTACAGGGACGTCAGCCCCAGCATTTT.

This chain joins TRBV19 and TRBJ2-1, with 13 bases identical to TRBD2. V dropped 2 bases and J dropped 8; count of bases not matched to a gene: 6. Looked up from germline, CDR1 is LNHDA and CDR2 is SQIVND (reference sequence). The CDR3 has 16 amino acids. The CDR3, as DNA: TGTGCCAGTAGTATACGGGGGACTAGCGGGAAAGATGAGCAGTTCTTC. Protein: CASSIRGTSGKDEQFF. Variable domain in full (rest from reference TRBV19 and TRBJ2-1): DGGITQSPKYLFRKEGQNVTLSCEQNLNHDAMYWYRQDPGQGLRLIYYSQIVNDFQKGDIAEGYSVSREKKESFPLTVTSAQKNPTAFYLCASSIRGTSGKDEQFFGPGTRLTVL.

The chain combines TRBV19 with TRBJ2-1; a possible D gene is TRBD2 (6 bases). Germline CDR1 LNHDA, CDR2 SQIVND (reference sequence). The CDR3 has 11 residues. Between the trimmed V and J ends, which lost 7 bases and 9 bases, there was a span of 10 bases. This chain's CDR3 is CASMQEGEQFF. Written as DNA, the CDR3 is TGTGCCAGTATGCAGGAGGGTGAGCAGTTCTTC. The variable domain in full, with the rest retrieved from reference TRBV19 and TRBJ2-1, is DGGITQSPKYLFRKEGQNVTLSCEQNLNHDAMYWYRQDPGQGLRLIYYSQIVNDFQKGDIAEGYSVSREKKESFPLTVTSAQKNPTAFYLCASMQEGEQFFGPGTRLTVL.